This is a list of T cell receptor beta chains from one sample in a study of Graves' ophthalmopathy and Graves' hyperthyroidism. Each CDR3 protein is one row after TCRdb ran MiXCR on the multiplex PCR reads. This sample carries 360,000 or so distinct CDR3 sequences, 15% to 20% of them seen once, and the ten largest clones take 1.6%. The specimen sequenced was peripheral blood. The receptors derive from a woman between 18 and 29 years old with Graves' ophthalmopathy. Each CDR3 is given with its conserved first and last residue. The size entry is marked missing in some rows and otherwise reads once, few, many or a size class.

j_gene | len | abundance | v_gene | CDR3aa
TRBJ1-1 | 13 | NA | TRBV30 | CAWRDRATTEAFF
TRBJ2-7 | 10 | many | TRBV10-3 | CAIGEYEQYF
TRBJ1-2 | 13 | NA | TRBV10-3 | CAISEDINYGYTF
TRBJ1-5 | 15 | many | TRBV6-5 | CASRHHRGGNQPQHF
TRBJ2-7 | 17 | many | TRBV11-2 | CASSLGLAGTLGYEQYF
TRBJ1-5 | 17 | many | TRBV6-4 | CASQTEGFRRGNQPQHF
TRBJ2-7 | 15 | many | TRBV11-2 | CTSSLGGTGYREQYF
TRBJ2-7 | 16 | NA | TRBV11-2 | CASSFDTGPGSYEQYF
TRBJ2-5 | 14 | NA | TRBV5-1 | CASSGTGLGETQYF
TRBJ2-2 | 14 | many | TRBV13 | CASRRGQGAGELFF
TRBJ2-7 | 15 | NA | TRBV7-2 | CASSLVGGGYNEQYF
TRBJ2-7 | 12 | many | TRBV6-1 | CASMTRRGEQYF
TRBJ2-5 | 13 | many | TRBV19 | CASRDRGEETQYF
TRBJ2-7 | 13 | NA | TRBV12-3/TRBV12-4 | CASSGRKPYEQYF
TRBJ2-5 | 13 | many | TRBV30 | CARGRGIGETQYF
TRBJ1-1 | 14 | many | TRBV12-3/TRBV12-4 | CASTKNTGGTEAFF
TRBJ1-1 | 14 | many | TRBV11-2 | CASRRARENTEAFF
TRBJ2-7 | 15 | many | TRBV6-2/TRBV6-3 | CASGRSLAGSYEQYF
TRBJ1-1 | 14 | many | TRBV15 | CATSGRGEGTEAFF
TRBJ2-2 | 16 | many | TRBV29-1 | CSVEEWVTGNTGELFF
TRBJ2-7 | 16 | many | TRBV6-2/TRBV6-3 | CASSYPLSGRSYEQYF
TRBJ2-3 | 16 | NA | TRBV12-3/TRBV12-4 | CASRERTSGNTDTQYF
TRBJ1-1 | 13 | many | TRBV6-2/TRBV6-3 | CASSYSPGTEAFF
TRBJ2-1 | 16 | many | TRBV5-1 | CASSLARGLGYNEQFF
TRBJ2-7 | 14 | many | TRBV30 | CAWSGDRIGIGQYF
TRBJ2-5 | 15 | many | TRBV6-2/TRBV6-3 | CASSYSGTSWETQYF
TRBJ1-5 | 14 | many | TRBV28 | CASTPGWSNQPQHF
TRBJ1-1 | 17 | many | TRBV27 | CASSLFGTGGRHTEAFF
TRBJ1-6 | 18 | once | TRBV6-1 | CASSEARKGGSYNSPLHF
TRBJ2-7 | 14 | many | TRBV20-1 | CSARMSSRSYEQYF
TRBJ1-1 | 15 | many | TRBV20-1 | CSAIGWGQKNTEAFF
TRBJ2-7 | 13 | NA | TRBV25-1 | CASMMRGASEQYF
TRBJ2-7 | 15 | many | TRBV28 | CASRGEGLAGAEQYF
TRBJ1-2 | 13 | once | TRBV3-1 | CASNEAGDYGYTF
TRBJ2-7 | 14 | NA | TRBV20-1 | CSASDGRESYEQYF
TRBJ1-5 | 12 | many | TRBV7-2 | CASSDRDQPQHF
TRBJ1-1 | 14 | many | TRBV5-1 | CASSPGGAVLEAFF
TRBJ1-6 | 14 | many | TRBV2 | CASSEGWGRSPLHF
TRBJ1-1 | 14 | many | TRBV2 | CASSWDFMNTEAFF
TRBJ1-2 | 15 | NA | TRBV6-1 | CASSDLDTNLYGYTF
TRBJ2-6 | 16 | many | TRBV24-1 | CATSDPSTSGANVLTF
TRBJ2-5 | 14 | NA | TRBV7-9 | CASSSAHNVETQYF
TRBJ1-6 | 13 | many | TRBV6-1 | CASSRGYNSPLHF
TRBJ2-7 | 17 | NA | TRBV20-1 | CSARGTSGGGVGYEQYF
TRBJ2-7 | 14 | NA | TRBV7-8 | CASSLVADSYEQYF
TRBJ1-6 | 14 | many | TRBV30 | CAWTEGARDSPLHF
TRBJ2-2 | 15 | many | TRBV27 | CASSFGRAWSGELFF
TRBJ1-2 | 14 | NA | TRBV12-3/TRBV12-4 | CASRTDRGVEGYTF
TRBJ2-2 | 16 | many | TRBV6-2/TRBV6-3 | CATHPSSGENTGELFF
TRBJ2-7 | 14 | many | TRBV9 | CASSVGISSYEQYF
TRBJ2-5 | 13 | many | TRBV15 | CATSRVGQETQYF